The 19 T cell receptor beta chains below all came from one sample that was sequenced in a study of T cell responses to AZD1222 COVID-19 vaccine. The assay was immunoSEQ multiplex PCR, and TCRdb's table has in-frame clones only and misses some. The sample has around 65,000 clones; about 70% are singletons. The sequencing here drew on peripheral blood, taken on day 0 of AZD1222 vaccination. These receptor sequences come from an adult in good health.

CDR3 bases: TGCAGCGTTGGGGGGGGCTATGGCTACACCTTC. It encodes CSVGGGYGYTF. J is TRBJ1-2 and V is TRBV29-1; a weak D match, TRBD1 (5 bases). Germline CDR1 SQVTM, CDR2 ANQGSEA. This CDR3 has 11 amino acids. V was cut by 4 bases and J by 4 bases, with 7 bases left in between.

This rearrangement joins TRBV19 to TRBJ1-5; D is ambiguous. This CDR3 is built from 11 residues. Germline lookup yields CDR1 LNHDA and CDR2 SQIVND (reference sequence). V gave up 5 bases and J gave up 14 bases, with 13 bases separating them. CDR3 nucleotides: TGTGCCAGTAGTGGACCTACTATCAAGCATTTT. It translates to CASSGPTIKHF.

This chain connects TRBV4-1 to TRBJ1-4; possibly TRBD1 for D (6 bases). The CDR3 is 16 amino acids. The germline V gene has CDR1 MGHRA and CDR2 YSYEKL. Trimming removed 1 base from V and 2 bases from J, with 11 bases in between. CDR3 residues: CASSQGGASTNEKLFF. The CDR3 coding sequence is TGCGCCAGCAGCCAAGGGGGGGCATCGACTAATGAAAAACTGTTTTTT.

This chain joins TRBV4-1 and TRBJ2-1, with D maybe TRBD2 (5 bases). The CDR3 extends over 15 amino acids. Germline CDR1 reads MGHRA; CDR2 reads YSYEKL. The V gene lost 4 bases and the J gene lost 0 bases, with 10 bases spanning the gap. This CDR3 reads CASSLDSSSYNEQFF. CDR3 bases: TGCGCCAGCAGCCTGGACTCGAGCTCCTACAATGAGCAGTTCTTC.

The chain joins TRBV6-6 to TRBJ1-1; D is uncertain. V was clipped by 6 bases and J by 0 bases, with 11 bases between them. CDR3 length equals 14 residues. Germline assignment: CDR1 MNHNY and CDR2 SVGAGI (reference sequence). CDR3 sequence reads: CASSPPQVNTEAFF. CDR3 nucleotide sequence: TGTGCCAGCAGCCCCCCCCAGGTGAACACTGAAGCTTTCTTT.

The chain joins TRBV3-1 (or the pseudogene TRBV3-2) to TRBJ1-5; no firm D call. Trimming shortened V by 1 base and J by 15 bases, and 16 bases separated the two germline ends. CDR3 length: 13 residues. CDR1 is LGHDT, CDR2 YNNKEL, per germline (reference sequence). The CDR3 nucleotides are TGTGCCAGCAGCCAAGTAACGGGCAGGAATATGCATTTT. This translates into CASSQVTGRNMHF.

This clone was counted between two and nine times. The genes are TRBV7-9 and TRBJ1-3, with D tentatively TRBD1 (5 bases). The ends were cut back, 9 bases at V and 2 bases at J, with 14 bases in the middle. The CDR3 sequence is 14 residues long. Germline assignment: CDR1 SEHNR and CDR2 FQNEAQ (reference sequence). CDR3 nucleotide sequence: TGTGCCAGTTTTACCGGAGGGGCTGGAAACACCATATATTTT. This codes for CASFTGGAGNTIYF. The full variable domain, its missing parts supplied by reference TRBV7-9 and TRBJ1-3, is DTGVSQNPRHKITKRGQNVTFRCDPISEHNRLYWYRQTLGQGPEFLTYFQNEAQLEKSRLLSDRFSAERPKGSFSTLEIQRTEQGDSAMYLCASFTGGAGNTIYFGEGSWLTVV.

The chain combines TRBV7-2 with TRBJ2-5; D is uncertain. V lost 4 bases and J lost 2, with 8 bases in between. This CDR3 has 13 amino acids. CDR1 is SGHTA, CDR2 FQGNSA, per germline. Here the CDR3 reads CASSSTPQETQYF. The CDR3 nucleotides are TGTGCCAGCAGCTCGACTCCTCAAGAGACCCAGTACTTC. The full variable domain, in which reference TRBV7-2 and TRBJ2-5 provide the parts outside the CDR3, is GAGVSQSPSNKVTEKGKDVELRCDPISGHTALYWYRQSLGQGLEFLIYFQGNSAPDKSGLPSDRFSAERTGGSVSTLTIQRTQQEDSAVYLCASSSTPQETQYFGPGTRLLVL.

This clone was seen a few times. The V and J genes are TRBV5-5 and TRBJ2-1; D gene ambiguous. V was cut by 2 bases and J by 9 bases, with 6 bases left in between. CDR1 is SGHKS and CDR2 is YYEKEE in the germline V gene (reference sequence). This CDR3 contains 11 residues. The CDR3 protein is CASSFSLEQFF. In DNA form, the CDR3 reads TGTGCCAGCAGCTTCAGTCTTGAGCAGTTCTTC.

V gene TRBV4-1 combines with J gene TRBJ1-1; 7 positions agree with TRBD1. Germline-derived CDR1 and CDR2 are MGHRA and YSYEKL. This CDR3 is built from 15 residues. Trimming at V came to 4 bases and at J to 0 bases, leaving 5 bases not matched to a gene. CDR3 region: CASSRVDRVNTEAFF. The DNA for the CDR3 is TGCGCCAGCAGCCGCGTTGACAGGGTGAACACTGAAGCTTTCTTT.

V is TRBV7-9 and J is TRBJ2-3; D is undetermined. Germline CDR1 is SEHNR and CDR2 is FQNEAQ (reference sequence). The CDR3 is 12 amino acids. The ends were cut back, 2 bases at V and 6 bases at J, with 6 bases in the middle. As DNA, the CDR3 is TGTGCCAGCAGCTTAAGTGGGGATACGCAGTATTTT. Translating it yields CASSLSGDTQYF. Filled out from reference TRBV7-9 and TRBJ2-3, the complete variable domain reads DTGVSQNPRHKITKRGQNVTFRCDPISEHNRLYWYRQTLGQGPEFLTYFQNEAQLEKSRLLSDRFSAERPKGSFSTLEIQRTEQGDSAMYLCASSLSGDTQYFGPGTRLTVL.

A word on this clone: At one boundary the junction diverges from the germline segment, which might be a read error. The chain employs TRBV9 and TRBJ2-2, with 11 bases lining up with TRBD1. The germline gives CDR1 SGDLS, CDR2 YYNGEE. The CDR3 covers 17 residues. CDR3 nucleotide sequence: TGTGCCAGCAGCCCTAGAGGACAGGGGGCGAATACCGGGGAGCTGTTTTTT. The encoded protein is CASSPRGQGANTGELFF.

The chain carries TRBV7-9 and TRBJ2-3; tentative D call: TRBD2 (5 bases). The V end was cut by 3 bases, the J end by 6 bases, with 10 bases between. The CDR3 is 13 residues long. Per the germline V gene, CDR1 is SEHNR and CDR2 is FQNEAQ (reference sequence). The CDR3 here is CASSFTRMDTQYF. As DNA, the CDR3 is TGTGCCAGCAGCTTCACTAGGATGGATACGCAGTATTTT.

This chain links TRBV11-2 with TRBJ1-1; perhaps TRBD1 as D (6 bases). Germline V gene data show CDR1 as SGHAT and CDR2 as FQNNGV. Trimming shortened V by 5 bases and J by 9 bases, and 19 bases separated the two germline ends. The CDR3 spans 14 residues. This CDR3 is CASSPIGTGRKAFF. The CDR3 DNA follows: TGTGCCAGCAGCCCTATAGGTACAGGGCGTAAAGCTTTCTTT.

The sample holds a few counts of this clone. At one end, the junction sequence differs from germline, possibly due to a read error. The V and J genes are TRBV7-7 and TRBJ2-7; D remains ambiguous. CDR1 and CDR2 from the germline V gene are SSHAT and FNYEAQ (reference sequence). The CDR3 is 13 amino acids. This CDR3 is CASSLTVNYEQYF. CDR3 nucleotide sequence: TGTGCTAGCAGCTTAACAGTTAACTACGAGCAGTACTTC.

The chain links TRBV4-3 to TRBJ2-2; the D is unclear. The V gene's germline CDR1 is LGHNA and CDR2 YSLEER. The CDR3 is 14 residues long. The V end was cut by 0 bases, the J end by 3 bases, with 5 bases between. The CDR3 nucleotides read TGCGCCAGCAGCCAAGAGACCTACACCGGGGAGCTGTTTTTT. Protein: CASSQETYTGELFF.

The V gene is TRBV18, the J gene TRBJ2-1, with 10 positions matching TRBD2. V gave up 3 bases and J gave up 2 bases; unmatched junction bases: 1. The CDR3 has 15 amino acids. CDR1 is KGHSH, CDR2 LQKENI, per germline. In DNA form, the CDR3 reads TGTGCCAGCTCACCGAGCGGGGGGGCCTACAATGAGCAGTTCTTC. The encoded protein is CASSPSGGAYNEQFF.

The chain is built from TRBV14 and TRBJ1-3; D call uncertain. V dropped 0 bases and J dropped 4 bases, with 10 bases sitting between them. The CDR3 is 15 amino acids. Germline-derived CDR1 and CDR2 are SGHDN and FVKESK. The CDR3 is CASSQDRPGGNTIYF. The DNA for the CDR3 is TGTGCCAGCAGCCAAGATAGGCCGGGAGGAAACACCATATATTTT. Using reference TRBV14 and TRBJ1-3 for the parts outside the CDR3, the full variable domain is EAGVTQFPSHSVIEKGQTVTLRCDPISGHDNLYWYRRVMGKEIKFLLHFVKESKQDESGMPNNRFLAERTGGTYSTLKVQPAELEDSGVYFCASSQDRPGGNTIYFGEGSWLTVV.

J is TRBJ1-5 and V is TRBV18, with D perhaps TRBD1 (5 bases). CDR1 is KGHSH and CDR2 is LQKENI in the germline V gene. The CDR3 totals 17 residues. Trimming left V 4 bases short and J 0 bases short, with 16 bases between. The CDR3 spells CASSLIPGGDSNQPQHF. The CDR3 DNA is TGTGCCAGCTCACTCATTCCGGGGGGGGATAGCAATCAGCCCCAGCATTTT.